This is a list of T cell receptor beta chains from one sample in a study of long-term antiretroviral therapy in people with HIV. Method: immunoSEQ multiplex PCR; TCRdb's copy keeps in-frame clones and lacks some. The profile covers more than 35,000 clones, with 86% appearing a single time and 3% to 5% taken by the ten largest. Sequenced material: unsorted PBMCs, taken just before starting antiretroviral therapy. All receptors come from a woman aged 18-29 years with HIV. The CDR3 runs from the conserved cysteine through the conserved F or W. A D gene is named only where the DNA matches it firmly. Clone size is given for some rows only: seen once, a few or many times, or a class if the clone is expanded.

CDR3,DNA,size,D,length,V,J
CASSLTGMAYNEQFF,TGTGCCAGCAGTTTAACGGGGATGGCCTACAATGAGCAGTTCTTC,NA,NA,15,TRBV27,TRBJ2-1
CASSRGTKQNYEQYF,TGTGCCAGTAGTAGAGGGACTAAGCAAAACTACGAGCAGTACTTC,NA,TRBD2,15,TRBV19,TRBJ2-7
CASSKTGSVAFF,TGTGCCAGCAGTAAAACAGGATCGGTAGCTTTCTTT,once,NA,12,TRBV28,TRBJ1-1
CASSPGLTYGYTF,TGTGCCAGCAGCCCGGGACTGACCTATGGCTACACCTTC,NA,NA,13,TRBV5-8,TRBJ1-2
CASSYLGGNNEQFF,TGTGCCAGCAGTTACCTTGGGGGAAACAATGAGCAGTTCTTC,NA,NA,14,TRBV6-6,TRBJ2-1
CASTRDSQNEAFF,TGCGCCAGCACCCGGGACAGCCAAAATGAAGCTTTCTTT,NA,TRBD1,13,TRBV4-3,TRBJ1-1
CASSLAGTDYEQYF,TGTGCCAGCAGTTTGGCCGGGACAGACTACGAGCAGTACTTC,NA,TRBD1,14,TRBV28,TRBJ2-7
CASSPPPPSQTQETQYF,TGTGCCAGCTCACCACCCCCACCCTCACAGACTCAAGAGACCCAGTACTTC,NA,NA,17,TRBV18,TRBJ2-5
CASSLKQGSYEQYF,TGTGCCAGCAGTTTAAAACAGGGATCCTACGAGCAGTACTTC,few,NA,14,TRBV7-9,TRBJ2-7
CASSLRRGYTEAFF,TGTGCCAGCAGTTTACGACGGGGTTACACTGAAGCTTTCTTT,NA,NA,14,TRBV27,TRBJ1-1
CASSQERQGRTGELFF,TGTGCCAGCAGCCAAGAAAGGCAGGGGAGAACCGGGGAGCTGTTTTTT,NA,NA,16,TRBV14,TRBJ2-2
CASRLGAREGTDTQYF,TGTGCAAGTCGCTTAGGGGCGCGGGAGGGCACAGATACGCAGTATTTT,NA,NA,16,TRBV12-2,TRBJ2-3
CASSSKRYPPLGAQYF,TGTGCCAGCAGCTCCAAACGCTACCCTCCATTAGGGGCCCAGTACTTC,few,NA,16,TRBV13,TRBJ2-5
CASSITRTGGNTEAFF,TGTGCCAGTAGTATAACAAGGACAGGGGGGAACACTGAAGCTTTCTTT,few,TRBD1,16,TRBV19,TRBJ1-1
CASSVGSVSTDTQYF,TGTGCCAGCAGCGTTGGTTCCGTTAGCACAGATACGCAGTATTTT,NA,NA,15,TRBV9,TRBJ2-3
CASKAPDPRNNEQFF,TGTGCCAGCAAGGCGCCGGACCCGAGAAACAATGAGCAGTTCTTC,NA,NA,15,TRBV7-2,TRBJ2-1
CASSRDGYEQYF,TGCGCCAGCAGCCGTGACGGCTACGAGCAGTACTTC,NA,NA,12,TRBV5-1,TRBJ2-7
CASSLGGQGTSYRSYEQYF,TGTGCCAGCAGCTTAGGGGGACAGGGGACCTCTTACCGCTCCTACGAGCAGTACTTC,NA,TRBD1,19,TRBV7-9,TRBJ2-7
CASSIYRGSSQPQHF,TGTGCCAGTAGTATTTACAGGGGGAGTAGTCAGCCCCAGCATTTT,NA,TRBD1,15,TRBV19,TRBJ1-5
CASSKTSGDYNEQFF,TGTGCCAGTAGTAAAACTAGCGGAGATTACAATGAGCAGTTCTTC,once,TRBD2,15,TRBV19,TRBJ2-1
CASSLKTGGAVGEQFF,TGTGCCAGCAGTTTAAAGACAGGGGGCGCCGTCGGGGAGCAGTTCTTC,NA,TRBD1,16,TRBV28,TRBJ2-1
CASSLAPQETQYF,TGTGCCAGCAGCTTAGCTCCCCAAGAGACCCAGTACTTC,NA,NA,13,TRBV7-2,TRBJ2-5
CASGRGRGNEQFF,TGTGCCAGTGGCAGGGGGCGAGGGAATGAGCAGTTCTTC,NA,TRBD1,13,TRBV19,TRBJ2-1
CASSLVVTSYEQYF,TGTGCCAGCAGCTTAGTAGTCACTAGCTACGAGCAGTACTTC,few,NA,14,TRBV7-3,TRBJ2-7
CASSLQHPGENQPQHF,TGTGCCAGCTCACTCCAGCATCCGGGAGAAAATCAGCCCCAGCATTTT,NA,NA,16,TRBV18,TRBJ1-5
CASSLGIPANYEQYF,TGTGCCAGTAGTCTCGGGATTCCGGCTAACTACGAGCAGTACTTC,NA,NA,15,TRBV19,TRBJ2-7
CASSYPQGANTGELFF,TGTGCCAGCAGTTACCCACAGGGGGCGAACACCGGGGAGCTGTTTTTT,NA,TRBD1,16,TRBV6-5,TRBJ2-2
CASSQDQQANEKLFF,TGCGCCAGCAGCCAAGATCAGCAGGCTAACGAAAAACTGTTTTTT,NA,NA,15,TRBV4-3,TRBJ1-4
CATRTGGQPQHF,TGTGCCACCCGGACAGGAGGGCAGCCCCAGCATTTT,few,TRBD1,12,TRBV27,TRBJ1-5
CASSTRQPQHF,TGTGCCTCGAGCACTCGTCAGCCCCAGCATTTT,NA,NA,11,TRBV28,TRBJ1-5
CASSGPGGSLTYEQYF,TGTGCCAGCAGCGGACCCGGTGGGTCCCTAACCTACGAGCAGTACTTC,NA,NA,16,TRBV7-9,TRBJ2-7
CATSRPNGGLPPSTDTQYF,TGTGCCACCAGCAGGCCGAACGGAGGACTTCCTCCCAGCACAGATACGCAGTATTTT,NA,NA,19,TRBV15,TRBJ2-3
CASSLLETPNTEAFF,TGTGCCAGCAGCTTACTCGAGACACCGAACACTGAAGCTTTCTTT,NA,NA,15,TRBV11-2,TRBJ1-1
CASSFSGYTGELFF,TGTGCCAGTAGTTTTTCAGGATACACCGGGGAGCTGTTTTTT,NA,NA,14,TRBV19,TRBJ2-2
CASSEGGVRQPQHF,TGTGCCAGCAGCGAGGGGGGTGTTCGGCAGCCCCAGCATTTT,NA,NA,14,TRBV9,TRBJ1-5
CASSPLTSNTGELFF,TGTGCCAGCAGCCCCCTCACCTCGAACACCGGGGAGCTGTTTTTT,once,NA,15,TRBV11-3,TRBJ2-2
CASRPPGLTYEQYF,TGTGCCAGCCGACCCCCGGGACTGACCTACGAGCAGTACTTC,NA,NA,14,TRBV27,TRBJ2-7
CASGFAGAYNEQFF,TGTGCTAGTGGTTTCGCGGGAGCCTACAATGAGCAGTTCTTC,NA,TRBD2,14,TRBV12-5,TRBJ2-1
CATSNDPGTAAEYF,TGTGCCACCAGCAACGATCCCGGGACAGCTGCTGAGTACTTC,medium-sized,TRBD1,14,TRBV15,TRBJ2-7
CASSYRGTEAFF,TGTGCCAGCAGCTACAGGGGCACTGAAGCTTTCTTT,NA,TRBD1,12,TRBV5-4,TRBJ1-1
CASSDFWAGGTPQHF,TGTGCCAGCAGTGACTTTTGGGCAGGGGGCACGCCCCAGCATTTT,once,TRBD1,15,TRBV6-1,TRBJ1-5
CASSPPFQGDSYNEQFF,TGTGCCAGCTCACCACCGTTCCAGGGTGATTCCTACAATGAGCAGTTCTTC,NA,NA,17,TRBV18,TRBJ2-1
CATSRDRGGQETQYF,TGTGCCACCAGCAGAGACCGAGGGGGGCAAGAGACCCAGTACTTC,NA,NA,15,TRBV15,TRBJ2-5
CASSYFAGDLQYF,TGTGCCAGCAGTTACTTTGCGGGGGATCTTCAGTACTTC,NA,TRBD2,13,TRBV6-5,TRBJ2-7
CASSERDREGEKLFF,TGTGCCAGCAGTGAACGGGACAGGGAGGGCGAAAAACTGTTTTTT,NA,TRBD1,15,TRBV2,TRBJ1-4
CASSKAGDGTDTQYF,TGTGCCAGCAGTAAAGCGGGAGATGGTACAGATACGCAGTATTTT,NA,TRBD2,15,TRBV6-4,TRBJ2-3
CASSSLAPFYEQYF,TGTGCCAGCAGTTCACTAGCGCCCTTTTACGAGCAGTACTTC,NA,TRBD2,14,TRBV6-5,TRBJ2-7
CASSYPPPAGELFF,TGTGCCAGCAGTTACCCCCCTCCGGCCGGGGAGCTGTTTTTT,NA,NA,14,TRBV28,TRBJ2-2
CATATPVGTDTQYF,TGTGCCACCGCGACTCCTGTTGGCACAGATACGCAGTATTTT,NA,NA,14,TRBV2,TRBJ2-3
CASSFTGQDYEQYF,TGTGCCAGCAGTTTCACGGGACAGGACTACGAGCAGTACTTC,NA,TRBD1,14,TRBV27,TRBJ2-7
CASSLAPYNEQFF,TGCGCCAGCAGCTTGGCTCCCTACAATGAGCAGTTCTTC,NA,NA,13,TRBV5-1,TRBJ2-1
CASSLGGTSGQETQYF,TGCGCCAGCAGCTTGGGGGGGACTAGCGGCCAAGAGACCCAGTACTTC,NA,TRBD2,16,TRBV5-1,TRBJ2-5
CATTGGSEQYF,TGTGCCACGACGGGTGGAAGCGAGCAGTACTTC,NA,NA,11,TRBV27,TRBJ2-7
CASSPEGDLNTEAFF,TGTGCCAGCAGTCCCGAGGGGGACTTGAACACTGAAGCTTTCTTT,NA,NA,15,TRBV6-4,TRBJ1-1
CASSLASTGTSSGELFF,TGTGCCAGCAGCTTAGCATCCACAGGGACCTCGAGCGGGGAGCTGTTTTTT,once,NA,17,TRBV7-2,TRBJ2-2
CASSLGGQAINYEQYF,TGTGCCAGCAGCTTGGGAGGACAGGCAATAAACTACGAGCAGTACTTC,NA,TRBD1,16,TRBV5-6,TRBJ2-7
CASSPRGPYNEQFF,TGCGCCAGCAGCCCACGCGGACCCTACAATGAGCAGTTCTTC,NA,NA,14,TRBV5-1,TRBJ2-1
CASLGRTPDEQYF,TGTGCCAGCTTGGGTCGGACGCCCGACGAGCAGTACTTC,NA,NA,13,TRBV6-1,TRBJ2-7
CASSHMTGELFF,TGTGCCAGCAGTCATATGACCGGGGAGCTGTTTTTT,NA,NA,12,TRBV25-1,TRBJ2-2
CASSPGGDHKRNEKLFF,TGCGCCAGCAGCCCCGGCGGTGACCACAAAAGAAATGAAAAACTGTTTTTT,NA,NA,17,TRBV5-1,TRBJ1-4